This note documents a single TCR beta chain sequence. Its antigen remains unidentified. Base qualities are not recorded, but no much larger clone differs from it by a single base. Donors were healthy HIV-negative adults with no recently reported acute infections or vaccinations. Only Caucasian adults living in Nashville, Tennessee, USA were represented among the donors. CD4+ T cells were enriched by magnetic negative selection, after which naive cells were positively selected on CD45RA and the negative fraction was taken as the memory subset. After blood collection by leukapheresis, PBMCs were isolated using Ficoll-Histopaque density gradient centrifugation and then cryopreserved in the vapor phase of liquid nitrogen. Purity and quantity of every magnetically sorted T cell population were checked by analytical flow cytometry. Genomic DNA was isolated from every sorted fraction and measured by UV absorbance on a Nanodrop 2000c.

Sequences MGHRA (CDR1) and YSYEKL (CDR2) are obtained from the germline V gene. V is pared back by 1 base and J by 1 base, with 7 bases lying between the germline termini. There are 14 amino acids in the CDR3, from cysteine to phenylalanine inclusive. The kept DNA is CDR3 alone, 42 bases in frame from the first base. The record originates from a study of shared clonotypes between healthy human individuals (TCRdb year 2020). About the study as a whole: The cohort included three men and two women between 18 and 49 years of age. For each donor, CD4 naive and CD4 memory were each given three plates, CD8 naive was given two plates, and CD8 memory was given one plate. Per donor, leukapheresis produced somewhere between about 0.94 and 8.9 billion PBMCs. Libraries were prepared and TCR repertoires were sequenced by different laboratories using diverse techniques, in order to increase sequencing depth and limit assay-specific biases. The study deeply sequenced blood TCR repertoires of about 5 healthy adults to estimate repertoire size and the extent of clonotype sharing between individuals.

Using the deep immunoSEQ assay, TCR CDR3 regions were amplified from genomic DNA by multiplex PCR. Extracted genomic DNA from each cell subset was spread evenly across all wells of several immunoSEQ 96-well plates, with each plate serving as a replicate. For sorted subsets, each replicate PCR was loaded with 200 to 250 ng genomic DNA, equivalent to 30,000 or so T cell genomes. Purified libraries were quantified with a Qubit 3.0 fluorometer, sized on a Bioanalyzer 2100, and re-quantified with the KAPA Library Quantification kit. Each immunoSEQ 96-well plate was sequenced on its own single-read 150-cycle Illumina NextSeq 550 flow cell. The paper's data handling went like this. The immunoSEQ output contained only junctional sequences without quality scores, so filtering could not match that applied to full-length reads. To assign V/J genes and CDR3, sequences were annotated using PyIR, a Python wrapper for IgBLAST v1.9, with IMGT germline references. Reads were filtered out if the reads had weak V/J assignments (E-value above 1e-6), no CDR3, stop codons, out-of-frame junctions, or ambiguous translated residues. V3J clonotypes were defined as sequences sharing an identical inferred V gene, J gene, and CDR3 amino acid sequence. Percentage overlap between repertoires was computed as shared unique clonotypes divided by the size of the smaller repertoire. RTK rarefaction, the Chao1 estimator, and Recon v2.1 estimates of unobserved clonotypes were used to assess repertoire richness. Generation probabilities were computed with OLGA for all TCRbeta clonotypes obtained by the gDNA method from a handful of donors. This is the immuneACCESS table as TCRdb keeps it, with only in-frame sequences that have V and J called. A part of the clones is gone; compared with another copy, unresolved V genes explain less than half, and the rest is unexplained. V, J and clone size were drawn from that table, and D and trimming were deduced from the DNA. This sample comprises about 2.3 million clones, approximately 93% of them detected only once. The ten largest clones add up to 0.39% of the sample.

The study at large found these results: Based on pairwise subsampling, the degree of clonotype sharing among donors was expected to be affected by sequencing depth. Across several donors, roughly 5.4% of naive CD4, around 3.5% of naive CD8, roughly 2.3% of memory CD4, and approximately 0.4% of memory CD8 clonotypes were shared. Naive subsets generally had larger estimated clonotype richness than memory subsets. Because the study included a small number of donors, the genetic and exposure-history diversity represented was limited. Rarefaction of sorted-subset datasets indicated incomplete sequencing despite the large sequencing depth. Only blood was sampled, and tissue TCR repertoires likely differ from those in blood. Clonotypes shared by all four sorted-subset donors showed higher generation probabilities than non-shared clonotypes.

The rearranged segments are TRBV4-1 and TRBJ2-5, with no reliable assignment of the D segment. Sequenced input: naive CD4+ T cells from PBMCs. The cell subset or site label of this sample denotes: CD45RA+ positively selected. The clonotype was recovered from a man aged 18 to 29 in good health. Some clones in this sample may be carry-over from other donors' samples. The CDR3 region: CASSQVVIQETQYF. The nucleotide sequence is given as TGCGCCAGCAGCCAAGTGGTCATCCAAGAGACCCAGTACTTC.